This TCR beta chain was identified in a study of shared clonotypes between healthy human individuals. Assay used: immunoSEQ multiplex PCR; TCRdb lists only in-frame clones, some missing. This table holds about half a million clones, 60% to 85% found once. Germline CDR1 reads LNHDA; CDR2 reads SQIVND (reference sequence). CDR3 length: 19 residues. V shed 4 bases, J shed 2 bases, and the junction held 9 bases outside the gene matches. The clonotype originates from a woman in her thirties or forties in good health. Some clones in this sample may be carry-over from other donors' samples. The V call is TRBV19, the J call TRBJ2-2, with 14 bases matching TRBD2. The specimen sequenced was PBMCs. CDR3: CASSTGTSGRHDNTGELFF. The DNA of the CDR3 is TGTGCCAGTAGTACGGGGACTAGCGGGAGACACGATAACACCGGGGAGCTGTTTTTT. The whole variable domain, filled in from reference TRBV19 and TRBJ2-2, reads DGGITQSPKYLFRKEGQNVTLSCEQNLNHDAMYWYRQDPGQGLRLIYYSQIVNDFQKGDIAEGYSVSREKKESFPLTVTSAQKNPTAFYLCASSTGTSGRHDNTGELFFGEGSRLTVL.